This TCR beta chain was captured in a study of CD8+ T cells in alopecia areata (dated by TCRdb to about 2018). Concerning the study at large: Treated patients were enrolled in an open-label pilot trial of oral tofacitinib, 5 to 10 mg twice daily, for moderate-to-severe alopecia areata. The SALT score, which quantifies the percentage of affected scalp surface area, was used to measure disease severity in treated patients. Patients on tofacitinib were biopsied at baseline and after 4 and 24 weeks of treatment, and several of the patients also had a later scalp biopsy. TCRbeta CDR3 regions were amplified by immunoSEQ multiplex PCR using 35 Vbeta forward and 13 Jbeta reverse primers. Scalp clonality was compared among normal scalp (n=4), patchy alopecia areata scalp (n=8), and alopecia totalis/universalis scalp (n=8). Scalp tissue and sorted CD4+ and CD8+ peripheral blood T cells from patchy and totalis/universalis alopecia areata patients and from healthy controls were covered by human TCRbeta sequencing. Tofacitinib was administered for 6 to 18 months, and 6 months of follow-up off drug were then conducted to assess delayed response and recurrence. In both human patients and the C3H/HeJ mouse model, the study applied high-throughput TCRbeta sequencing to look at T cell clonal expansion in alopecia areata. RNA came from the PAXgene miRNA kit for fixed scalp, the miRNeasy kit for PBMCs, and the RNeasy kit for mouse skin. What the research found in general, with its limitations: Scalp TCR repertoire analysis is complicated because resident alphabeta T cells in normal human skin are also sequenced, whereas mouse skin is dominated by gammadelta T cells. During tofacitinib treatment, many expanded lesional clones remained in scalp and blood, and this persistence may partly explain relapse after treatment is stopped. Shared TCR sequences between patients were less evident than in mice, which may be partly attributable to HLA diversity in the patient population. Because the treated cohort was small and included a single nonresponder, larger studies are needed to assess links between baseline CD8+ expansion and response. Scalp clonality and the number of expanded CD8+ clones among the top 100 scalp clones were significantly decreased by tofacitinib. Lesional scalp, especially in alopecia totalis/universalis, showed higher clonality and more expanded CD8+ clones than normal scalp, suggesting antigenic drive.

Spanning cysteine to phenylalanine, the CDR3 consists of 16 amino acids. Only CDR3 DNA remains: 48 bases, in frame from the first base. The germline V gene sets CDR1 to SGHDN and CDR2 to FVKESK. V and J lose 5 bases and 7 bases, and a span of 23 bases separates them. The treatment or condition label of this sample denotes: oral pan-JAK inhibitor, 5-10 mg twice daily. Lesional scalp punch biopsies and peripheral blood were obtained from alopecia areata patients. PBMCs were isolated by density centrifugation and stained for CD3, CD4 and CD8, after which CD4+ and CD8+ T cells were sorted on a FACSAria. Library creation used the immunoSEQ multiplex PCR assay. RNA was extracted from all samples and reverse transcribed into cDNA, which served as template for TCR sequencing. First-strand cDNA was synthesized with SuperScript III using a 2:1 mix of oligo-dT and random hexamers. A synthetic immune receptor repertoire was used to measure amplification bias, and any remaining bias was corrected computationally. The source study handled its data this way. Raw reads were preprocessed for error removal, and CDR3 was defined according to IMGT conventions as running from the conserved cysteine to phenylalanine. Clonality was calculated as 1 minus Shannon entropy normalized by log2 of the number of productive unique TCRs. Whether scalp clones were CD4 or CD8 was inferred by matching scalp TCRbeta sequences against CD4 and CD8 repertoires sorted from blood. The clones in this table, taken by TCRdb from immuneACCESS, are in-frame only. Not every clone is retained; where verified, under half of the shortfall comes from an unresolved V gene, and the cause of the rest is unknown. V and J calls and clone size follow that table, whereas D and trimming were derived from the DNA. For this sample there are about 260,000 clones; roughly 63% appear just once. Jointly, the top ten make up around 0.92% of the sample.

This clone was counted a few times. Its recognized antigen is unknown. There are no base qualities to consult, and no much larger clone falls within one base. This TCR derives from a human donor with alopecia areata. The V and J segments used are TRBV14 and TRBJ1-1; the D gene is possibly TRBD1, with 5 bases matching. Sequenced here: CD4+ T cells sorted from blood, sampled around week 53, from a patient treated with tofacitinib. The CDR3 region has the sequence CASSEIRMGLLDEAFF. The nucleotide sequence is TGTGCCAGCAGCGAAATCAGAATGGGACTTTTGGATGAAGCTTTCTTT.